The 19 T cell receptor beta chains reported below all come from one sample, sequenced in a study of blood T cell repertoires in COVID-19. The assay was immunoSEQ multiplex PCR, and TCRdb's table has in-frame clones only and misses some. The sample comprises more than 150,000 clones, about 83% of which are singletons, and under 15% rests with the top ten. The sample comprised peripheral blood. These receptors were taken from a woman in her 70s with COVID-19, enrolled during active disease.

This sequence joins TRBV10-3 and TRBJ2-7; D remains ambiguous. Germline CDR1 ENHRY, CDR2 SYGVKD. V was shortened by 0 bases and J by 5 bases, with 2 bases between the two germline ends. The CDR3 loop spans 11 amino acids. The CDR3 nucleotides are TGTGCCATCAGTGAGTCCGACGAGCAGTACTTC. The encoded protein is CAISESDEQYF.

The V call is TRBV21-1, the J call TRBJ1-5; TRBD1 was called by the table and not checked on the DNA. TRBV21-1 counts as a pseudogene. This CDR3 contains 14 residues. DNA for the CDR3: TGTGCCAGTTTACAGGAGAATAGCAATCAGCCCCAGCATTTT. Its protein product is CASLQENSNQPQHF.

V usage is TRBV9 and J usage is TRBJ2-3, with TRBD2 as a possible D gene (6 bases). The CDR3 extends over 14 amino acids. V lost 5 bases, J lost 2 bases, and 12 bases lay in between. Germline V gene data show CDR1 as SGDLS and CDR2 as YYNGEE. CDR3 sequence reads: CASSQEGPTDTQYF. CDR3 nucleotide sequence: TGTGCCAGCAGTCAGGAGGGCCCCACAGATACGCAGTATTTT.

CDR3 nucleotide sequence: TGTGCCAGCAGCCAACCGGGGGGTGGTACTACAACTAATGAAAAACTGTTTTTT. Its translation: CASSQPGGGTTTNEKLFF. This sequence joins TRBV28 and TRBJ1-4; D is perhaps TRBD1 (5 bases). The CDR3 contains 18 residues. Germline V gene lookup returns CDR1 MDHEN and CDR2 SYDVKM. Deletions cut 6 bases from V and 0 bases from J, with 20 bases between.

The rearrangement uses TRBV15 and TRBJ2-7; the D gene is possibly TRBD2 (5 bases). This CDR3 has 16 residues. V was trimmed by 3 bases and J by 1 base, leaving 16 bases between them. Germline V lookup: CDR1 LNHNV, CDR2 YYDKDF (reference sequence). The CDR3 DNA follows: TGTGCCACCAGCAGCCGGGTCCTAGCACCTTCCTACGAGCAGTACTTC. Translated: CATSSRVLAPSYEQYF.

V gene TRBV10-3 combines with J gene TRBJ2-4; 10 positions agree with TRBD2. The CDR3 runs 14 residues. The V gene's germline CDR1 is ENHRY and CDR2 SYGVKD. V shed 10 bases and J 1 base; nucleotides not matched to a gene: 4. The DNA of the CDR3 is TGTGCCACCGAAGCGGGAGGGGCCAAAAACATTCAGTACTTC. This gives the protein CATEAGGAKNIQYF.

This rearrangement joins TRBV7-9 to TRBJ1-2, with D unclear. CDR1 is SEHNR, CDR2 FQNEAQ, per germline (reference sequence). The ends were cut back, 3 bases at V and 4 bases at J, with 15 bases in the middle. The CDR3 loop spans 15 amino acids. The CDR3 DNA reads as TGTGCCAGCAGCTTGACATTCGCCACTAGCTATGGCTACACCTTC. It yields the protein CASSLTFATSYGYTF.

The chain carries TRBV5-5 and TRBJ2-2, with TRBD2 matching 8 bases. Germline V lookup: CDR1 SGHKS, CDR2 YYEKEE (reference sequence). V trimming: 0 bases; J trimming: 10 bases; junction bases outside the gene matches: 5. CDR3 length: 14 residues. CDR3 nucleotide sequence: TGTGCCAGCAGCTTGGCCGGGGGGGCGATGGAGCTGTTTTTT. Translated, it gives CASSLAGGAMELFF.

The V and J genes are TRBV5-1 and TRBJ2-5; D remains unclear. Germline lookup yields CDR1 SGHRS and CDR2 YFSETQ. There are 14 residues in the CDR3. Trimming took 4 bases from V and 1 from J, leaving 11 bases between them. CDR3 sequence reads: CASSPQWAQETQYF. In DNA form, the CDR3 reads TGCGCCAGCAGCCCCCAGTGGGCCCAAGAGACCCAGTACTTC.

J is TRBJ1-5 and V is TRBV7-8; 7 nucleotides line up with TRBD1. This CDR3 is 14 amino acids long. V was clipped by 5 bases and J by 8 bases; unmatched bases: 9. Per germline, CDR1 SGHVS and CDR2 FQNEAQ. The CDR3 DNA is TGTGCCAGCAGCCGAACAGACAGGGCCGAGCCCCAGCATTTT. Protein sequence: CASSRTDRAEPQHF.

The J gene is TRBJ1-2, the V gene TRBV2, with a weak D call TRBD1 (6 bases). V was pared by 5 bases and J by 3 bases, with 10 bases between. The length of the CDR3 is 13 residues. Germline V lookup: CDR1 SNHLY, CDR2 FYNNEI. The CDR3 DNA sequence: TGTGCCAGCAGTAAGTCAGGGGACTATGGCTACACCTTC. It yields the protein CASSKSGDYGYTF. The full variable domain, with the rest looked up from reference TRBV2 and TRBJ1-2, is EPEVTQTPSHQVTQMGQEVILRCVPISNHLYFYWYRQILGQKVEFLVSFYNNEISEKSEIFDDQFSVERPDGSNFTLKIRSTKLEDSAMYFCASSKSGDYGYTFGSGTRLTVV.

The chain combines TRBV12-3 or TRBV12-4 with TRBJ2-1; a weak D match, TRBD2 (6 bases). The CDR3 sequence is 11 residues long. Trimming took off 6 bases at V and 12 bases at J, with 12 bases between the two ends. The CDR3 sequence: CASRSGEGQFF. As DNA, the CDR3 is TGTGCCAGCAGGTCGGGAGAAGGGCAGTTCTTC.

The rearrangement joins TRBV4-1 to TRBJ1-4; TRBD1 might be the D (5 bases). The CDR3 runs 16 residues. V was pared by 4 bases and J by 2 bases, with 14 bases between. The germline CDR1 and CDR2 sequences are MGHRA and YSYEKL. Written as DNA, the CDR3 is TGCGCCAGCAGCCTTAACGCAGGGCCCACTAATGAAAAACTGTTTTTT. As protein: CASSLNAGPTNEKLFF.

The chain recombines TRBV5-6 with TRBJ2-7, with TRBD2 identical over 14 bases. The CDR3 runs 16 residues. Germline lookup yields CDR1 SGHDT and CDR2 YYEEEE. J lost 3 bases, V lost 4 bases, and 6 bases had no gene match. In DNA form, the CDR3 reads TGTGCCAGCAGCACGAGAGGACTAGCGGGAGGCTACGAGCAGTACTTC. It encodes CASSTRGLAGGYEQYF.

This clone was recorded only once. This chain uses TRBV20-1 with TRBJ1-2; 7 nucleotides match TRBD1. Germline-derived CDR1 and CDR2 are DFQATT and SNEGSKA (reference sequence). The CDR3 totals 11 residues. After removal of 7 bases from V and 7 bases from J, the junction contained 6 bases not matched to a gene. CDR3 loop: CSGTGNFGYTF. In nucleotides, the CDR3 is TGCAGTGGGACAGGAAATTTTGGCTACACCTTC.

The chain recombines TRBV12-5 with TRBJ1-2; tentative D call: TRBD1 (5 bases). From germline, CDR1 is LGHNT and CDR2 FRNRAP. This CDR3 has 15 residues. With 5 bases removed from V and 6 bases from J, the gap between germline ends came to 19 bases. The CDR3 DNA reads TGTGCTAGTGGTCCCGGGGGAGGGAGGAGCGATGGCTACACCTTC. It specifies CASGPGGGRSDGYTF.

The J gene is TRBJ1-5, the V gene TRBV18; unclear D gene. The CDR3 spans 17 residues. Germline assignment: CDR1 KGHSH and CDR2 LQKENI. The V end lost 2 bases, the J end lost 6 bases, and 20 bases lay between the germline ends. CDR3 in amino acids: CASSPGFFPEGSQPQHF. CDR3 sequence (DNA): TGTGCCAGCTCACCAGGGTTCTTCCCCGAGGGATCTCAGCCCCAGCATTTT.

The V gene is TRBV5-1, the J gene TRBJ2-7, with D perhaps matching TRBD1 (6 bases). The germline CDR1 and CDR2 sequences are SGHRS and YFSETQ. The CDR3 totals 16 residues. Trimming took 4 bases from V and 2 from J, leaving 19 bases between them. The CDR3 is CASSIHDSRGTYEQYF. The CDR3 bases are TGCGCCAGCAGCATACATGACTCCAGGGGAACCTACGAGCAGTACTTC.

V gene TRBV19 combines with J gene TRBJ1-3; possible D gene TRBD1, 6 bases. Trimming shortened V by 7 bases and J by 1 base, and 11 bases separated the two germline ends. The length of the CDR3 is 14 residues. The germline V gene encodes CDR1 LNHDA and CDR2 SQIVND (reference sequence). The CDR3 nucleotides read TGTGCCAGTAACACACAGGGTTCTGGAAACACCATATATTTT. It yields the protein CASNTQGSGNTIYF.